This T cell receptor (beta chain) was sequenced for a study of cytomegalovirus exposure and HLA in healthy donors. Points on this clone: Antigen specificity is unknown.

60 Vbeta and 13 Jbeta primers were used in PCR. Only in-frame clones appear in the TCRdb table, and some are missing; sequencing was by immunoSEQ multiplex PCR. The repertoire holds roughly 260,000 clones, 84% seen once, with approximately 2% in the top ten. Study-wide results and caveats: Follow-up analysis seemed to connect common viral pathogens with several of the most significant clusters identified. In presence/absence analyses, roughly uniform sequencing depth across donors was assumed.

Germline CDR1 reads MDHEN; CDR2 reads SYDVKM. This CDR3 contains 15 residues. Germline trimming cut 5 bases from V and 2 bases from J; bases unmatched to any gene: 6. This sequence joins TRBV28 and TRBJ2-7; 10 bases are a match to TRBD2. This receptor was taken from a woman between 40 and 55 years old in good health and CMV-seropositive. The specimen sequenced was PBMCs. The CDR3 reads CASSRWTSGTYEQYF. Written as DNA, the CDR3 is TGTGCCAGCAGTCGATGGACTAGCGGTACCTACGAGCAGTACTTC.